This T cell receptor (beta chain) was profiled in a study of CD8+ T cells in alopecia areata. Looked up from germline, CDR1 is SGDLS and CDR2 is YYNGEE. The CDR3 covers 13 residues. The ends were cut back, 4 bases at V and 3 bases at J, with 11 bases in the middle. This clone was counted a single time. As the sequencing template, cDNA was produced by extracting RNA and reverse transcribing it. The table came from immunoSEQ multiplex PCR; TCRdb's copy has only in-frame clones and leaves some out. This sample has over 120,000 clones, with roughly 50% found just once. This material consisted of CD4+ T cells sorted from blood, taken at week 0. The receptor's source is a human donor with alopecia areata. The gene calls are TRBV9 and TRBJ2-7; D perhaps matches TRBD1 (7 bases). The CDR3 nucleotides read TGTGCCAGCAGCCGACAGGGACTCTACGAGCAGTACTTC. This sequence encodes CASSRQGLYEQYF.